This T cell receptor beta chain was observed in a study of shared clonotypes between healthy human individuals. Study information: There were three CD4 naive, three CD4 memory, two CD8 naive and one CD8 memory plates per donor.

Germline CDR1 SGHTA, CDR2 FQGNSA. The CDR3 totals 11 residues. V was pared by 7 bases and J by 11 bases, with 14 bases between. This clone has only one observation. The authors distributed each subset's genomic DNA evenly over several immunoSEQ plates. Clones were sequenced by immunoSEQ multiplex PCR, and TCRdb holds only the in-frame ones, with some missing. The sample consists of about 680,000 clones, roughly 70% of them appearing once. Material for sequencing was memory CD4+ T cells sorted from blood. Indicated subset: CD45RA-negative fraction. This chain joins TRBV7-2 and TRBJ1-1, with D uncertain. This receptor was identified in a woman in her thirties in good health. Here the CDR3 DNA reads TGTGCCAGCATCGGTCACAGAGAGGCTTTCTTT. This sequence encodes CASIGHREAFF.